A selection of T cell receptor beta chains follows, all from one sample in a study of CD8 T cells in Susac syndrome. TCRdb itself ran the immunoSEQ multiplex PCR reads through MiXCR, one entry per CDR3 protein. The data show more than 200,000 distinct CDR3 sequences, with roughly nine tenths seen just once and roughly 0.13% held by the top ten. Sequencing used CD8+ T cells from PBMCs. The source of these receptors is a human donor with multiple sclerosis. CDR3s include the opening cysteine and the closing phenylalanine or tryptophan. The D gene is left open where the match is weak.

V,D,length,J,DNA,CDR3
TRBV9,NA,14,TRBJ1-1,TGTGCCAGCAGCGTGGGGGGGGCGCTCACTGAAGCTTTCTTT,CASSVGGALTEAFF
TRBV12-3/TRBV12-4,NA,19,TRBJ1-1,TGTGCCAGCAGTTTAGCAGGACAGACAGTGTTGAATCGTAACACTGAAGCTTTCTTT,CASSLAGQTVLNRNTEAFF
TRBV2,TRBD2,18,TRBJ2-3,TGTGCCAGCAGTGTGCCCCTCTTCCTAGCGGGGGACACAGATACGCAGTATTTT,CASSVPLFLAGDTDTQYF
TRBV7-8,NA,12,TRBJ1-1,TGTGCCAGCAGCTCTGGGACCGAGATAACTTTCTTT,CASSSGTEITFF
TRBV3-1,TRBD2,15,TRBJ2-3,TGTGCCAGCAGCCAAGGGCTAGCGGGAGTTGATACGCAGTATTTT,CASSQGLAGVDTQYF
TRBV2,NA,11,TRBJ2-1,TGTGCCAGCAGTGACTTGGCTGAGCAGTTCTTC,CASSDLAEQFF
TRBV27,NA,12,TRBJ2-1,TGTGCCAGCAGTTATGGAGGAGGTGAGCAGTTCTTC,CASSYGGGEQFF
TRBV3-1,NA,13,TRBJ1-1,TGTGCCAGCAGCCAAAGTACGGCGGTTGAAGCTTTCTTT,CASSQSTAVEAFF
TRBV2,NA,12,TRBJ2-1,TGTGCCAGCAGTGACCGGCACAATGAGCAGTTCTTC,CASSDRHNEQFF
TRBV12-3/TRBV12-4,NA,14,TRBJ2-5,TGTGCCAGCAGCCGAGCCGCTGGAGATTGGGCCCAGTACTTC,CASSRAAGDWAQYF
TRBV4-1,NA,15,TRBJ2-7,TGCGCCAGCAGCCAAGGCGGAGCGCTCTCCTACGAGCAGTACTTC,CASSQGGALSYEQYF
TRBV11-2,TRBD2,21,TRBJ2-3,TGTGCCAGCAGCTTAGGGGGGCCTAGCGGGAAGACATTAGTCGAATACGATACGCAGTATTTT,CASSLGGPSGKTLVEYDTQYF
TRBV6-4,TRBD1,16,TRBJ2-1,TGTGCCAGCAGTCGATACGACAGGGCCTCCTACAATGAGCAGTTCTTC,CASSRYDRASYNEQFF
TRBV20-1,NA,15,TRBJ2-7,TGCAGTGCTAGACCCACGTTAAAACCTTCCTACGAGCAGTACTTC,CSARPTLKPSYEQYF
TRBV6-5,NA,14,TRBJ2-5,TGTGCCAGCCAACGGGGGATCCTTGGGGAGACCCAGTACTTC,CASQRGILGETQYF
TRBV5-4,NA,13,TRBJ1-2,TGTGCCAGCAGCTTTAGGGGGGGCGTTGGCTACACCTTC,CASSFRGGVGYTF
TRBV27,NA,16,TRBJ2-1,TGTGCCAGCAGTTCCCTTTTGGGGGCAGGGTACAATGAGCAGTTCTTC,CASSSLLGAGYNEQFF
TRBV4-3,NA,13,TRBJ2-1,TGCGCCAGCAGCCCCGAGGAGTACAATGAGCAGTTCTTC,CASSPEEYNEQFF
TRBV20-1,NA,13,TRBJ1-1,TGCGCCCTCTGTCCCACAGGGTACCTTGAAGCTTTCTTT,CALCPTGYLEAFF
TRBV5-6,NA,15,TRBJ2-5,TGTGCCAGCAGCTTGGGCAGGTCACAGTTAGAGACCCAGTACTTC,CASSLGRSQLETQYF
TRBV7-9,NA,15,TRBJ2-7,TGTGCCAGCAGCTCCCCCGCTTCGGGTCAGAGCGAGCAGTACTTC,CASSSPASGQSEQYF
TRBV7-9,NA,14,TRBJ1-1,TGTGCCAGCAGCCTCGACGGGGGGGACACTGAAGCTTTCTTT,CASSLDGGDTEAFF
TRBV25-1,NA,15,TRBJ1-2,TGTGCCAGCAGTGAATATGTGCAGGGAGTCTATGGCTACACCTTC,CASSEYVQGVYGYTF
TRBV6-1,NA,14,TRBJ1-6,TGTGCCAGCACCATGGGACCCAGGAATTCACCCCTCCACTTT,CASTMGPRNSPLHF
TRBV13,TRBD1,16,TRBJ1-2,TGTGCCAGCAGCTTACGGCCGGGACAGGGGACGGAAGACTACACCTTC,CASSLRPGQGTEDYTF